There are many counts of the clone carrying this TCR beta chain. The antigen is not known. This specimen comes from a study of spatial heterogeneity in lung cancer. CDR1 is SGHTA, CDR2 FQGNSA, per germline. V lost 5 bases, J lost 8 bases, and 9 bases stayed unmatched. The CDR3 has 15 amino acids. TCRdb ran MiXCR on the 5' RACE reads and lists one entry per CDR3 protein. This table has tens of thousands of distinct CDR3 sequences, roughly 4.2% appearing once. Sample time point: sample taken at primary tumor resection. A total of over 70 untreated early-stage non-small cell lung cancer patients served as donors. The study's findings and limits: In blood, ubiquitous expanded tumor TCRs appeared more at resection than follow-up.

The starting material was PBMCs, obtained at surgery. The receptor comes from a male donor with early-stage non-small cell lung cancer. The chain couples TRBV7-2 to TRBJ2-4, with 10 positions matching TRBD2. DNA of the CDR3: TGTGCCAGCAGCGGGGGACTAGCGAGGGGTGACATTCAGTACTTC. Its translation is CASSGGLARGDIQYF.